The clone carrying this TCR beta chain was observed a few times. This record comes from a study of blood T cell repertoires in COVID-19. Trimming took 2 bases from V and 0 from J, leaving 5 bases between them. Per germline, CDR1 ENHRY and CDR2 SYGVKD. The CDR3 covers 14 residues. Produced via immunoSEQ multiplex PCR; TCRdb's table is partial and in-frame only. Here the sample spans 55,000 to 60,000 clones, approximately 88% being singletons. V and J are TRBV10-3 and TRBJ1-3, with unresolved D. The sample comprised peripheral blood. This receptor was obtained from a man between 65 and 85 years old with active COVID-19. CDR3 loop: CAISEGLSGNTIYF. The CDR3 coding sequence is TGTGCCATCAGTGAGGGGCTCTCTGGAAACACCATATATTTT.